These 28 T cell receptor beta chains were all obtained from the same sample, sequenced in a study of beta chain features in type 1 diabetes. Findings and limits, study-wide: Moderate yet significant TCRB CDR3 shortening was seen in Type 1 diabetes patients in all four CD4+ subsets.

These receptors' targets are unknown. All of the isolated RNA was reverse transcribed, so expressed TCRB transcripts were sequenced. TCRdb keeps only in-frame clones here, not all; method: immunoSEQ multiplex PCR. The sample has some 250,000 clones; approximately 11% are singletons. The sequenced sample consisted of naive CD4+ T cells from blood. The receptors stem from a man under 40 with type 1 diabetes.

This clone was recorded once. This chain connects TRBV11-2 to TRBJ2-2; D is perhaps TRBD1 (5 bases). The CDR3 runs 16 residues. The V gene lost 1 base and the J gene lost 6 bases, with 15 bases spanning the gap. Germline assignment: CDR1 SGHAT and CDR2 FQNNGV. The CDR3 sequence: CASSLGSAGLAGELFF. For the CDR3, the DNA is TGTGCCAGCAGCTTAGGATCGGCAGGGCTGGCCGGGGAGCTGTTTTTT.

This chain uses TRBV6-6 with TRBJ1-6; 7 bases agree with TRBD1. The CDR3 runs to 16 residues. Losses at the gene ends were 2 bases for V and 3 bases for J; bases not matched to a gene: 4. Germline V gene lookup returns CDR1 MNHNY and CDR2 SVGAGI (reference sequence). In DNA form, the CDR3 reads TGTGCCAGCAGTTACCGAGGGGGCAGCTATAATTCACCCCTCCACTTT. It specifies CASSYRGGSYNSPLHF.

This sequence joins TRBV4-1 and TRBJ2-7; TRBD2 agrees at 13 bases. Germline CDR1 reads MGHRA; CDR2 reads YSYEKL. V was clipped by 6 bases and J by 5 bases; unmatched bases: 10. The CDR3 is made up of 16 amino acids. CDR3 residues: CASSHGLAGDQNEQYF. CDR3 in DNA: TGCGCCAGCAGTCATGGACTAGCGGGGGACCAGAACGAGCAGTACTTC.

In its sample, this clone was seen a few times. This chain connects TRBV6-5 to TRBJ2-1; 11 nucleotides align to TRBD2. CDR1 MNHEY and CDR2 SVGAGI come from the germline V gene. J was trimmed by 15 bases and V by 2 bases; bases with no gene match: 12. There are 15 residues in the CDR3. As DNA, the CDR3 is TGTGCCAGCAGTTACGGGGGACTAGCGGCCTCCCGTCTGTTCTTC. Encoded protein: CASSYGGLAASRLFF.

The chain combines TRBV2 with TRBJ2-7; D may be TRBD1 (6 bases). The CDR3 extends over 12 amino acids. CDR1 is SNHLY, CDR2 FYNNEI, per germline. The ends were cut back, 10 bases at V and 7 bases at J, with 17 bases in the middle. CDR3 sequence (DNA): TGTGCCACGATTAAACAGGGAGAGGAGCAGTACTTC. Encoded protein: CATIKQGEEQYF. Based on the CDR3 plus reference TRBV2 and TRBJ2-7, the full variable domain is EPEVTQTPSHQVTQMGQEVILRCVPISNHLYFYWYRQILGQKVEFLVSFYNNEISEKSEIFDDQFSVERPDGSNFTLKIRSTKLEDSAMYFCATIKQGEEQYFGPGTRLTVT.

This clone turned up a few times. The chain has TRBV20-1 and TRBJ2-5; no firm D call. The CDR3 spans 11 residues. Looked up from germline, CDR1 is DFQATT and CDR2 is SNEGSKA (reference sequence). The V and J ends lost 1 base and 12 bases respectively, with 12 bases between them. The CDR3 nucleotides are TGCAGTGCTAGAGGTTATGAGGCGGAGTACTTC. It is translated as CSARGYEAEYF.

This clone has more than one count but fewer than ten. The rearrangement joins TRBV7-3 to TRBJ2-3; 7 nucleotides match TRBD1. This CDR3 spans 14 amino acids. With V trimmed by 2 bases and J by 1 base, 0 bases remained unmatched. Germline CDR1 reads SGHTA; CDR2 reads FQGTGA. The CDR3 reads CASSLGTGTDTQYF. As DNA, the CDR3 is TGTGCCAGCAGCTTAGGGACAGGCACAGATACGCAGTATTTT. The whole variable domain, filled in from reference TRBV7-3 and TRBJ2-3, reads GAGVSQTPSNKVTEKGKYVELRCDPISGHTALYWYRQSLGQGPEFLIYFQGTGAADDSGLPNDRFFAVRPEGSVSTLKIQRTERGDSAVYLCASSLGTGTDTQYFGPGTRLTVL.

The V call is TRBV30, the J call TRBJ2-1; 8 positions agree with TRBD2. J lost 2 bases, V lost 8 bases, and 11 bases had no gene match. Germline V lookup: CDR1 GTSNPN, CDR2 SVGIG (reference sequence). The CDR3 sequence is 15 residues long. The CDR3 DNA reads TGTGCCGGCTCCGGGACTAGTGCTACCTACAATGAGCAGTTCTTC. Protein sequence: CAGSGTSATYNEQFF.

The chain employs TRBV21-1 and TRBJ2-7; the DNA was not used to check the table's D call, TRBD2. TRBV21-1 is designated a pseudogene. This CDR3 has 16 residues. This CDR3 reads CASSKVLVKRSYEQYF. The CDR3 region has the DNA TGTGCCAGCAGCAAAGTCTTGGTTAAGCGGAGCTACGAGCAGTACTTC.

Only a few counts were recorded for this clone. The chain links TRBV28 to TRBJ1-2, with D possibly TRBD1 on 6 matching bases. The ends were cut back, 4 bases at V and 1 base at J, with 10 bases in the middle. Germline-derived CDR1 and CDR2 are MDHEN and SYDVKM. The CDR3 is 14 amino acids. CDR3 protein: CASSYGGINYGYTF. The DNA for the CDR3 is TGTGCCAGCAGTTATGGGGGCATTAACTATGGCTACACCTTC.

This clone was picked up a small number of times. This chain joins TRBV7-2 and TRBJ1-5; 7 nucleotides match TRBD1. The CDR3 is made up of 14 amino acids. The germline CDR1 and CDR2 sequences are SGHTA and FQGNSA. Trimming removed 3 bases from V and 5 bases from J; junction bases left unmatched: 4. This CDR3 reads CASSLTGLDQPQHF. CDR3 in DNA: TGTGCCAGCAGCTTGACAGGGTTGGATCAGCCCCAGCATTTT. The full variable domain, completed using reference TRBV7-2 and TRBJ1-5, is GAGVSQSPSNKVTEKGKDVELRCDPISGHTALYWYRQSLGQGLEFLIYFQGNSAPDKSGLPSDRFSAERTGGSVSTLTIQRTQQEDSAVYLCASSLTGLDQPQHFGDGTRLSIL.

This chain joins TRBV9 and TRBJ1-3; 8 bases align to TRBD1. There are 15 residues in the CDR3. Unmatched junction bases numbered 11, after V lost 3 bases and J lost 9 bases. Germline values: CDR1 SGDLS, CDR2 YYNGEE. CDR3 nucleotides: TGTGCCAGCAGCGATAGGACAGGGTTGGGACCCACCATATATTTT. Amino acid sequence: CASSDRTGLGPTIYF.

This clone occurred a few times. The chain links TRBV11-3 to TRBJ2-5, with 9 bases lining up with TRBD1. The germline gives CDR1 SGHNT, CDR2 YENEEA. This CDR3 is 15 amino acids long. The J segment lost 4 bases and the V segment lost 4 bases, leaving 7 bases of the junction unmatched. CDR3 coding DNA: TGTGCCAGCAGCTCGGGGACAGGGTTTGGAGAGACCCAGTACTTC. It encodes CASSSGTGFGETQYF. Combining the CDR3 with reference TRBV11-3 and TRBJ2-5 gives the whole variable domain EAGVVQSPRYKIIEKKQPVAFWCNPISGHNTLYWYLQNLGQGPELLIRYENEEAVDDSQLPKDRFSAERLKGVDSTLKIQPAELGDSAVYLCASSSGTGFGETQYFGPGTRLLVL.

This clone was detected only a few times. This sequence joins TRBV9 and TRBJ1-6; D remains unclear. V lost 0 bases and J 9 bases, leaving 4 bases between the germline ends. Germline V gene lookup returns CDR1 SGDLS and CDR2 YYNGEE. The CDR3 is made up of 12 amino acids. The CDR3 loop reads CASSVVGSPLHF. CDR3 in DNA: TGTGCCAGCAGCGTAGTCGGTTCACCCCTCCACTTT.

The rearrangement uses TRBV7-2 and TRBJ2-1; 8 nucleotides match TRBD2. The CDR3 runs 15 residues. The trim removed 2 bases at V and 4 bases at J, leaving 4 bases unmatched. Germline assignment: CDR1 SGHTA and CDR2 FQGNSA. The CDR3 coding sequence is TGTGCCAGCAGCTTAATATTAGCGGGGTACAATGAGCAGTTCTTC. Its protein is CASSLILAGYNEQFF.

This clone was seen only a few times. The chain recombines TRBV7-9 with TRBJ2-2; 10 bases line up with TRBD1. Germline CDR1 SEHNR, CDR2 FQNEAQ (reference sequence). The length of the CDR3 is 16 residues. J was trimmed by 10 bases and V by 3 bases; bases with no gene match: 11. CDR3 sequence (DNA): TGTGCCAGCAGCTTGGGGGACAGGGGCTATCAGGAGGAGCTGTTTTTT. Protein sequence: CASSLGDRGYQEELFF.

This clone came up a few times. The chain links TRBV29-1 to TRBJ2-3; D is possibly TRBD1 (6 bases). This CDR3 comprises 14 residues. Looked up from germline, CDR1 is SQVTM and CDR2 is ANQGSEA. The V and J ends lost 4 bases and 2 bases respectively, with 13 bases between them. The CDR3 reads CSVVGRGNTDTQYF. The DNA for the CDR3 is TGCAGCGTTGTGGGCAGGGGAAACACAGATACGCAGTATTTT.

V usage is TRBV5-1 and J usage is TRBJ2-1; TRBD1 matches 7 bases. The germline gives CDR1 SGHRS, CDR2 YFSETQ. This CDR3 comprises 14 residues. With 3 bases clipped from V and 5 bases from J, the junction kept 5 bases outside the gene matches. Here the CDR3 reads CASSWGQIHNEQFF. Written as DNA, the CDR3 is TGCGCCAGCAGCTGGGGACAGATTCACAATGAGCAGTTCTTC.

The V gene is TRBV6-1, the J gene TRBJ2-1; tentatively, D is TRBD1 (6 bases). This CDR3 has 11 residues. V lost 7 bases and J lost 8, with 9 bases in between. Germline V gene lookup returns CDR1 MNHNS and CDR2 SASEGT. In nucleotides, the CDR3 is TGTGCCAGCAATAACAGGGATGAGCAGTTCTTC. This gives the protein CASNNRDEQFF.

The chain couples TRBV9 to TRBJ2-3; D uncertain. This CDR3 comprises 14 residues. The V end lost 0 bases, the J end lost 6 bases, and 11 bases lay between the germline ends. The germline V gene encodes CDR1 SGDLS and CDR2 YYNGEE. The CDR3 sequence: CASSVVPDSDTQYF. CDR3 nucleotides: TGTGCCAGCAGCGTAGTCCCCGACTCGGATACGCAGTATTTT.

This clone came up a few times. The chain carries TRBV5-5 and TRBJ1-5, with D possibly TRBD1 on 5 matching bases. The V gene lost 1 base and the J gene lost 6 bases, with 14 bases spanning the gap. Germline CDR1 is SGHKS and CDR2 is YYEKEE (reference sequence). The CDR3 contains 15 residues. In DNA, the CDR3 is TGTGCCAGCAGCTTGAAGTTCCAGGGCGGTCAGCCCCAGCATTTT. Amino acids: CASSLKFQGGQPQHF.

The chain has TRBV7-9 and TRBJ2-1; D might be TRBD1 (6 bases). Germline V CDR1 and CDR2: SEHNR, FQNEAQ (reference sequence). The length of the CDR3 is 15 residues. The V end was cut by 0 bases, the J end by 9 bases, with 15 bases between. CDR3 nucleotide sequence: TGTGCCAGCAGCTTAGCGGGGGCTGCCCAGGGTGAGCAGTTCTTC. Its protein product is CASSLAGAAQGEQFF.

The gene calls are TRBV19 and TRBJ1-5, with D perhaps TRBD1 (5 bases). The V and J ends lost 7 bases and 9 bases respectively, with 22 bases between them. The CDR3 has 15 residues. The V gene's germline CDR1 is LNHDA and CDR2 SQIVND (reference sequence). CDR3 region: CASTSEGAGTTPQHF. The CDR3 DNA sequence: TGTGCCAGTACCAGCGAAGGGGCAGGGACTACGCCCCAGCATTTT.

The J gene is TRBJ2-1, the V gene TRBV5-1, with a tentative D call TRBD1 (5 bases). Germline V gene data show CDR1 as SGHRS and CDR2 as YFSETQ. The CDR3 contains 14 residues. V dropped 1 base and J dropped 4 bases, with 9 bases sitting between them. CDR3 DNA sequence: TGCGCCAGCAGCTTGCAATGGACATACAATGAGCAGTTCTTC. Residues: CASSLQWTYNEQFF.

This clone was observed a few times. The chain uses TRBV7-2 and TRBJ2-4, with D unclear. V lost 6 bases and J 0 bases, leaving 9 bases between the germline ends. The CDR3 runs 14 residues. The germline CDR1 and CDR2 sequences are SGHTA and FQGNSA. This CDR3 is CASSSGLAKNIQYF. The DNA of the CDR3 is TGTGCCAGCAGTTCGGGTCTAGCCAAAAACATTCAGTACTTC.

This clone was detected only a few times. The chain links TRBV7-9 to TRBJ2-4; 9 nucleotides line up with TRBD1. V shed 4 bases and J 3 bases; nucleotides not matched to a gene: 7. The CDR3 is made up of 16 amino acids. The germline V gene has CDR1 SEHNR and CDR2 FQNEAQ (reference sequence). CDR3 in DNA: TGTGCCAGCAGCTCTTGGACAGGGGCCCTCAAAAACATTCAGTACTTC. This translates into CASSSWTGALKNIQYF.

This clone came up a few times. This sequence joins TRBV19 and TRBJ1-2, with 7 bases that match TRBD1. V shed 5 bases, J shed 5 bases, and the junction held 14 bases outside the gene matches. Germline V gene sequence: CDR1 LNHDA, CDR2 SQIVND (reference sequence). CDR3 size: 16 residues. The CDR3 DNA sequence: TGTGCCAGTAGTGCCTACGACAGGGAGGATCGGTATGGCTACACCTTC. Translating gives CASSAYDREDRYGYTF.

The sample holds a few counts of this clone. V and J are TRBV2 and TRBJ2-3; D ambiguous. V shed 8 bases and J shed 0 bases, with 3 bases lying between them. The CDR3 has 11 residues. In germline, CDR1 is SNHLY, CDR2 FYNNEI. The CDR3 nucleotides are TGTGCCAGCCATAGCACAGATACGCAGTATTTT. It specifies CASHSTDTQYF.